These 17 T cell receptor beta chains were sequenced from one sample in a study of blood T cell repertoires in COVID-19. Assay: immunoSEQ multiplex PCR; the TCRdb copy retains only in-frame clones and omits some. The data show about 400,000 clones, roughly 86% seen once. Source material: peripheral blood. These receptor sequences come from a human donor in a cohort sampled during active COVID-19.

This clone was counted a single time. DNA of the CDR3: TGTGCCAGCAGCCCGTCGAGCGGGTACTATGGCTACACCTTC. Protein: CASSPSSGYYGYTF. V and J are TRBV7-9 and TRBJ1-2; D is undetermined. From germline, CDR1 is SEHNR and CDR2 FQNEAQ (reference sequence). CDR3 size: 14 residues. V lost 5 bases, J lost 3 bases, and 13 bases lay in between.

This chain links TRBV4-1 with TRBJ1-4; TRBD1 might be the D (5 bases). This CDR3 comprises 16 residues. Germline V gene lookup returns CDR1 MGHRA and CDR2 YSYEKL. The ends were cut back, 0 bases at V and 7 bases at J, with 15 bases in the middle. Here the CDR3 reads CASSQDSQGLGEKLFF. CDR3 coding DNA: TGCGCCAGCAGCCAAGATTCCCAGGGCCTGGGTGAAAAACTGTTTTTT.

This chain uses TRBV28 with TRBJ2-1, with D possibly matching TRBD2 (7 bases). The germline V gene has CDR1 MDHEN and CDR2 SYDVKM. CDR3 length: 16 residues. Trimming shortened V by 6 bases and J by 9 bases, and 24 bases separated the two germline ends. CDR3 nucleotides: TGTGCCAGCAGCCGGGGCCCGGGGGGCTCTCTGCCTGAGCAGTTCTTC. Amino acids: CASSRGPGGSLPEQFF.

This sequence joins TRBV20-1 and TRBJ2-7; 10 bases match TRBD1. This CDR3 is built from 15 residues. The germline CDR1 and CDR2 sequences are DFQATT and SNEGSKA (reference sequence). Trimming at V came to 3 bases and at J to 3 bases, leaving 8 bases not matched to a gene. The CDR3 nucleotides are TGCAGTGCTAGTAGGTGGGACAGGGGATACTACGAGCAGTACTTC. Translated: CSASRWDRGYYEQYF.

This clone was detected once. This chain connects TRBV7-9 to TRBJ1-1; D ambiguous. Trimming pared 3 bases from V and 6 bases from J, leaving 8 bases between. Germline loops: CDR1 SEHNR, CDR2 FQNEAQ (reference sequence). The CDR3 length is 12 residues. The CDR3 DNA reads as TGTGCCAGCAGCTTCCCGGGTTCTGAAGCTTTCTTT. Its translation is CASSFPGSEAFF.

This chain joins TRBV29-1 and TRBJ2-5; 7 bases map to TRBD1. V was clipped by 7 bases and J by 3 bases; unmatched bases: 8. The CDR3 sequence is 13 residues long. CDR1 is SQVTM and CDR2 is ANQGSEA in the germline V gene. The CDR3 protein is CSAGTAGEETQYF. The CDR3 nucleotides are TGCAGCGCCGGGACAGCTGGGGAAGAGACCCAGTACTTC.

V gene TRBV6-6 combines with J gene TRBJ2-7, with D possibly TRBD2 on 5 matching bases. The CDR3 has 14 residues. V lost 7 bases to trimming and J lost 0 bases, with 13 bases between them. CDR1 is MNHNY and CDR2 is SVGAGI in the germline V gene (reference sequence). In nucleotides, the CDR3 is TGTGCCAGCAACAAAGAAGGGAGCTCCTACGAGCAGTACTTC. Amino acids: CASNKEGSSYEQYF.

The chain couples TRBV5-4 to TRBJ1-4, with no clear D. CDR3 length: 11 residues. V lost 4 bases, J lost 11 bases, and 9 bases lay in between. CDR1 SGHNT and CDR2 YYREEE come from the germline V gene (reference sequence). The CDR3 DNA follows: TGTGCCAGCAGCCCCTACGGGAAACTGTTTTTT. Amino acid sequence: CASSPYGKLFF.

The gene calls are TRBV4-1 and TRBJ1-1, with a tentative D call TRBD1 (6 bases). The germline V and J ends were trimmed by 4 bases and 1 base, with 16 bases remaining between them. Germline CDR1 and CDR2: MGHRA and YSYEKL. This CDR3 region has 16 residues. The CDR3 bases are TGCGCCAGCAGCCCCCGGGACACGCTAGGGAACACTGAAGCTTTCTTT. Translation: CASSPRDTLGNTEAFF.

In DNA form, the CDR3 reads TGCAGTGCTAGTTCCACGGGGGTGGAGACCCAGTACTTC. It is translated as CSASSTGVETQYF. The chain is built from TRBV20-1 and TRBJ2-5, with a possible D match to TRBD2 (6 bases). This CDR3 spans 13 amino acids. The V end lost 3 bases, the J end lost 5 bases, and 13 bases lay between the germline ends. Germline V CDR1 and CDR2: DFQATT, SNEGSKA (reference sequence).

The rearrangement links TRBV30 to TRBJ2-1; TRBD2 might be the D (5 bases). Trimming stripped 0 bases from V and 7 bases from J, with 10 bases between. There are 13 residues in the CDR3. The germline CDR1 and CDR2 sequences are GTSNPN and SVGIG (reference sequence). CDR3 loop: CAWSVLEGNEQFF. Here the CDR3 DNA reads TGTGCCTGGAGTGTACTAGAGGGAAATGAGCAGTTCTTC.

The chain employs TRBV15 and TRBJ2-1; 10 bases match TRBD2. With 0 bases clipped from V and 7 bases from J, the junction kept 9 bases outside the gene matches. There are 17 residues in the CDR3. Germline-derived CDR1 and CDR2 are LNHNV and YYDKDF (reference sequence). CDR3 sequence: CATSREASGRGSNEQFF. The CDR3 DNA reads as TGTGCCACCAGCAGAGAGGCTAGCGGGAGAGGGTCGAATGAGCAGTTCTTC.

The chain uses TRBV6-5 and TRBJ2-3; D perhaps matches TRBD1 (6 bases). The CDR3 spans 15 residues. Germline lookup yields CDR1 MNHEY and CDR2 SVGAGI. Trimming pared 7 bases from V and 0 bases from J, leaving 14 bases between. The chain's CDR3 is CASKTGSSSTDTQYF. CDR3 sequence (DNA): TGTGCCAGCAAGACAGGATCATCTAGCACAGATACGCAGTATTTT.

The rearrangement uses TRBV30 and TRBJ1-4; D is perhaps TRBD1 (5 bases). This CDR3 region has 15 residues. From germline, CDR1 is GTSNPN and CDR2 SVGIG (reference sequence). The germline V and J ends were trimmed by 3 bases and 7 bases, with 18 bases remaining between them. DNA of the CDR3: TGTGCCTGGAGCGATTTACAGGCGGCTCCTGAAAAACTGTTTTTT. This encodes CAWSDLQAAPEKLFF.

The chain couples TRBV5-1 to TRBJ2-1; D is unclear. The CDR3 covers 14 residues. Germline values: CDR1 SGHRS, CDR2 YFSETQ. V shed 0 bases and J shed 6 bases, with 10 bases lying between them. The CDR3 sequence is CASSLESPSNEQFF. The CDR3 DNA sequence: TGCGCCAGCAGCTTGGAATCCCCCAGCAATGAGCAGTTCTTC.

The rearrangement joins TRBV7-9 to TRBJ1-2, with 10 bases aligning to TRBD1. The CDR3 is 16 amino acids. V dropped 8 bases and J dropped 0; count of bases not matched to a gene: 9. Per germline, CDR1 SEHNR and CDR2 FQNEAQ (reference sequence). CDR3 nucleotide sequence: TGTGCCAGCCACGACCGGGACAGGGGAGCTAACTATGGCTACACCTTC. Translated, it gives CASHDRDRGANYGYTF.

J is TRBJ1-4 and V is TRBV7-2, with 7 bases that match TRBD1. Germline trimming cut 1 base from V and 5 bases from J; bases unmatched to any gene: 1. CDR1 SGHTA and CDR2 FQGNSA come from the germline V gene. There are 14 residues in the CDR3. The CDR3 DNA sequence: TGTGCCAGCAGCTTAGAGACAGGGAATGAAAAACTGTTTTTT. The encoded protein is CASSLETGNEKLFF.